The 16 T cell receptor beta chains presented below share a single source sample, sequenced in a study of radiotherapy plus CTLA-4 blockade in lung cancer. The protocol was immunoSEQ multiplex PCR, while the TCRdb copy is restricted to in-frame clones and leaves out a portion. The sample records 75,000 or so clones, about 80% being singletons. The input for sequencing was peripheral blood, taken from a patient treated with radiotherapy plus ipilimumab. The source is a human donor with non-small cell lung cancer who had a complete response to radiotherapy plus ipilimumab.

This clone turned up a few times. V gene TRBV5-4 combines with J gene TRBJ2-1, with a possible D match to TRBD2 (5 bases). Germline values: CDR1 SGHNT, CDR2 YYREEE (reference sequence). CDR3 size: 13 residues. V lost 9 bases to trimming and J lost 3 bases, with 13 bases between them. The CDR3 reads CATRRGHYNEQFF. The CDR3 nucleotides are TGTGCCACGCGTCGGGGTCACTACAATGAGCAGTTCTTC.

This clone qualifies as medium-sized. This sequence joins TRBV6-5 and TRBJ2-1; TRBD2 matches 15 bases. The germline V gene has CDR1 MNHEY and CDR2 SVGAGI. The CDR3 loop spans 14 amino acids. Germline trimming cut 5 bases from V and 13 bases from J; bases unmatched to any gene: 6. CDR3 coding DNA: TGTGCCAGCAGTCGGACTAGCGGGGGGGCACAACAGTTCTTC. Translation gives CASSRTSGGAQQFF.

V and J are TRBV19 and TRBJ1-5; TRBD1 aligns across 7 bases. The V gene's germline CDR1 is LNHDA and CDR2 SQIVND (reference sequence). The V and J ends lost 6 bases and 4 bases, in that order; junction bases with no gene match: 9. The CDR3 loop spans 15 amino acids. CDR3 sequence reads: CASSLDRAGNQPQHF. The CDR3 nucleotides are TGTGCCAGTAGCCTTGACAGGGCCGGAAATCAGCCCCAGCATTTT.

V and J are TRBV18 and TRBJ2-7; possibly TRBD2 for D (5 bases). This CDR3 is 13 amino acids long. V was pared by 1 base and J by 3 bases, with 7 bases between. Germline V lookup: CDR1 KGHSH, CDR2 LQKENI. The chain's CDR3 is CASSPQRDYEQYV. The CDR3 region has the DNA TGTGCCAGCTCACCACAGAGGGACTACGAGCAGTACGTC.

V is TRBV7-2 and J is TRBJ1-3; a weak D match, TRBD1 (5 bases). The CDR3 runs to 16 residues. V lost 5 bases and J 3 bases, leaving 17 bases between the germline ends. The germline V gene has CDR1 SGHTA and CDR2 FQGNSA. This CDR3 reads CASSRRAGLNGNTIYF. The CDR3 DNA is TGTGCCAGCAGCCGGAGGGCAGGGTTGAATGGAAACACCATATATTTT.

The CDR3 is CASSQGTRNEKLFF. The DNA for the CDR3 is TGCGCCAGCAGCCAAGGGACTAGGAATGAAAAACTGTTTTTT. V gene TRBV5-1 combines with J gene TRBJ1-4; tentatively, D is TRBD1 (5 bases). Germline-derived CDR1 and CDR2 are SGHRS and YFSETQ. Deletions cut 4 bases from V and 5 bases from J, with 12 bases between. The CDR3 covers 14 residues. The variable domain in full, completed from reference TRBV5-1 and TRBJ1-4, reads KAGVTQTPRYLIKTRGQQVTLSCSPISGHRSVSWYQQTPGQGLQFLFEYFSETQRNKGNFPGRFSGRQFSNSRSEMNVSTLELGDSALYLCASSQGTRNEKLFFGSGTQLSVL.

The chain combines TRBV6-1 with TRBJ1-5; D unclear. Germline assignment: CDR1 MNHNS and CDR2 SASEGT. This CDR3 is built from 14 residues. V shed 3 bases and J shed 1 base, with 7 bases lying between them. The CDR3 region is CASSDRWSNQPQHF. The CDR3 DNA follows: TGTGCCAGCAGTGACAGGTGGAGCAATCAGCCCCAGCATTTT.

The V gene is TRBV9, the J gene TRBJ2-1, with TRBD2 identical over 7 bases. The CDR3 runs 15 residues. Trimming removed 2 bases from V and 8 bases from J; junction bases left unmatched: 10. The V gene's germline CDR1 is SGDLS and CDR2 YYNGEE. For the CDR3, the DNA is TGTGCCAGCAGCGTTACTAGCGCGGGCGTCCATGAGCAGTTCTTC. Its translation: CASSVTSAGVHEQFF.

This CDR3 reads CASSETASGGQSSYNEQFF. CDR3 coding DNA: TGTGCCAGCAGCGAGACGGCTAGCGGGGGGCAAAGCTCCTACAATGAGCAGTTCTTC. V and J are TRBV2 and TRBJ2-1; 11 bases match TRBD2. V shed 6 bases, J shed 0 bases, and the junction held 13 bases outside the gene matches. This CDR3 is 19 amino acids long. The germline CDR1 and CDR2 sequences are SNHLY and FYNNEI. Full variable domain (missing parts from reference TRBV2 and TRBJ2-1): EPEVTQTPSHQVTQMGQEVILRCVPISNHLYFYWYRQILGQKVEFLVSFYNNEISEKSEIFDDQFSVERPDGSNFTLKIRSTKLEDSAMYFCASSETASGGQSSYNEQFFGPGTRLTVL.

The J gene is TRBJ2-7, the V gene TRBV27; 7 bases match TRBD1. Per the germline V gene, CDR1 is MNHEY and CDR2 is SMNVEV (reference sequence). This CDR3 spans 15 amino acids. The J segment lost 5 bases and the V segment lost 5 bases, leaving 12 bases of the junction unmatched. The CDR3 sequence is CASSTRGQAVNEQYF. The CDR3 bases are TGTGCCAGCAGTACCCGCGGACAGGCCGTCAACGAGCAGTACTTC.

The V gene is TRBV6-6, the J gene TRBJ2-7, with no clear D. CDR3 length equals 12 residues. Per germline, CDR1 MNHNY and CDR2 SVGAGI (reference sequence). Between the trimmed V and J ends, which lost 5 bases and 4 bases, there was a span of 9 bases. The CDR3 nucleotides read TGTGCCAGCAGTCCCTCTAATTACGAGCAGTACGTC. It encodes CASSPSNYEQYV.

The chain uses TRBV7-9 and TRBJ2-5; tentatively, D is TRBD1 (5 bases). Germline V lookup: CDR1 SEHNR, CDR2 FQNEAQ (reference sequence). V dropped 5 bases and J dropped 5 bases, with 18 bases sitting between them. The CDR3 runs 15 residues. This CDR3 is CASSDQGVEYETQYF. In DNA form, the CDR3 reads TGTGCCAGCAGCGACCAAGGGGTTGAGTACGAGACCCAGTACTTC.

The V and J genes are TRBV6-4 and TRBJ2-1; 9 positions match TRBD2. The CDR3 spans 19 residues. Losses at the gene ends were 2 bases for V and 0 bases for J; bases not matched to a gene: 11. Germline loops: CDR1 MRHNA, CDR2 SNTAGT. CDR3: CASSDPHLSGGTSYNEQFF. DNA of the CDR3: TGTGCCAGCAGTGACCCCCACCTAAGCGGGGGGACCTCCTACAATGAGCAGTTCTTC.

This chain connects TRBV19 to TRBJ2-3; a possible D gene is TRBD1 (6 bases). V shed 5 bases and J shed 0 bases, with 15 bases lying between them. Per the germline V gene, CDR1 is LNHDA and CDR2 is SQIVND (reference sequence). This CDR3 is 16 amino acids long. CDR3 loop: CASSPSTGLSTDTQYF. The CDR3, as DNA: TGTGCCAGTAGTCCTTCGACAGGTCTGAGCACAGATACGCAGTATTTT. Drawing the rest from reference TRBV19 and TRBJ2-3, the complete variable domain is DGGITQSPKYLFRKEGQNVTLSCEQNLNHDAMYWYRQDPGQGLRLIYYSQIVNDFQKGDIAEGYSVSREKKESFPLTVTSAQKNPTAFYLCASSPSTGLSTDTQYFGPGTRLTVL.

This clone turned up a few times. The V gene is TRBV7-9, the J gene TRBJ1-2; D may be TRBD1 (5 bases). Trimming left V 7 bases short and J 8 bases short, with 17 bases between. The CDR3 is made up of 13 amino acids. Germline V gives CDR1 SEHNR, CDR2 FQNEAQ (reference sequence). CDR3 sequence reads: CASTSPGLGGYTF. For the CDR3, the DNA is TGTGCCAGCACCTCCCCAGGGCTAGGGGGCTACACCTTC.

The DNA of the CDR3 is TGTGCCAGCAGCTTAGTGGGAGGATCTGGCACAGATACGCAGTATTTT. Amino acid sequence: CASSLVGGSGTDTQYF. The chain links TRBV11-2 to TRBJ2-3; D perhaps matches TRBD2 (6 bases). Trimming left V 1 base short and J 1 base short, with 12 bases between. CDR1 SGHAT and CDR2 FQNNGV come from the germline V gene. The CDR3 loop spans 16 amino acids.